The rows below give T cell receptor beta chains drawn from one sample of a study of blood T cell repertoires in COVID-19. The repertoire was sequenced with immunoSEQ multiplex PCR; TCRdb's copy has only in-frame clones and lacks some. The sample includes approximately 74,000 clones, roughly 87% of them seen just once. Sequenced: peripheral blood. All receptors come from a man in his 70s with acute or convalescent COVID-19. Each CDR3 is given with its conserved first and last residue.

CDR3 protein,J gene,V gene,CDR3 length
CASSPRRREGQNEQFF,TRBJ2-1,TRBV5-4,16
CASTLDMNTEAFF,TRBJ1-1,TRBV11-2,13
CASTGGWETQYF,TRBJ2-5,TRBV3-1/TRBV3-2,12
CASSLMGTGGNEQFF,TRBJ2-1,TRBV7-3,15
CSISGTGDYGYTF,TRBJ1-2,TRBV29-1,13
CASSHSPRESEAFF,TRBJ1-1,TRBV28,14
CASSRLDEKLFF,TRBJ1-4,TRBV6-6,12
CAWSLARETQYF,TRBJ2-5,TRBV30,12
CASSAGTGGIHEQYF,TRBJ2-7,TRBV9,15
CASRNQGARGYTF,TRBJ1-2,TRBV11-2,13
CASSRDRDQPQHF,TRBJ1-5,TRBV2,13
CASSEEYGYTF,TRBJ1-2,TRBV2,11
CASSYSTFWSDRGPLGTEAFF,TRBJ1-1,TRBV6-2/TRBV6-3,21
CAISEHEGARSSGANVLTF,TRBJ2-6,TRBV10-3,19
CATSGTGEGGRYEQYF,TRBJ2-7,TRBV24-1,16
CASSSKQNTEAFF,TRBJ1-1,TRBV6-4,13
CASSVGPLNTEAFF,TRBJ1-1,TRBV9,14
CASSFLIGQGPYEQYF,TRBJ2-7,TRBV28,16